The rows below give T cell receptor beta chains drawn from one sample of a study of CD8 T cells in Susac syndrome. From the immunoSEQ multiplex PCR reads, TCRdb called clonotypes with MiXCR, one entry per CDR3 protein. The table has 90,000 to 150,000 distinct CDR3 sequences, around 90% seen once. Sample: CD4+ T cells from PBMCs. Source of these receptors: a human donor in good health. Both conserved end residues are part of each CDR3. D genes are given only for firm matches. The listing skips clone size in some rows; elsewhere it reads once, few, many or a size class.

J,D,size,V,DNA,CDR3
TRBJ1-1,NA,NA,TRBV20-1,TGCAGTGCTAGTGGGGACACCAACACTGAAGCTTTCTTT,CSASGDTNTEAFF
TRBJ1-6,NA,NA,TRBV27,TGTGCCAGCAGTTTAAGCCCGGCGGCAGCTAATTCACCCCTCCACTTT,CASSLSPAAANSPLHF
TRBJ1-1,NA,NA,TRBV27,TGTGCCAGCAGTTCGGGGGCGGCTGAAGCTTTCTTT,CASSSGAAEAFF
TRBJ2-7,TRBD1,NA,TRBV30,TGTGCCTGGAGTTGGGGACAGGGTTACGAGCAGTACTTC,CAWSWGQGYEQYF
TRBJ2-1,TRBD2,NA,TRBV12-3/TRBV12-4,TGTGCCAGCAGCTCCACACTAGCGGGAGATGTACGCGATGAGCAGTTCTTC,CASSSTLAGDVRDEQFF
TRBJ1-1,NA,NA,TRBV3-1,TGTGCCAGCAGACAGAGCAGGGTGAACACTGAAGCTTTCTTT,CASRQSRVNTEAFF
TRBJ2-7,NA,NA,TRBV7-2,TGTGCCAGCAGCTTAGTTTTAGGGTACGAGCAGTACTTC,CASSLVLGYEQYF
TRBJ1-5,TRBD1,once,TRBV27,TGTGCCAGCAGTTATGGACAGGGGAGCAATCAGCCCCAGCATTTT,CASSYGQGSNQPQHF
TRBJ1-4,NA,NA,TRBV7-2,TGTGCCAGCAGCTTAGTGCGAGCAACTAATGAAAAACTGTTTTTT,CASSLVRATNEKLFF
TRBJ2-2,TRBD2,NA,TRBV6-5,TGTGCCAGCAGTTACAGGACTAGCGGAGGGGGCGGGGAGCTGTTTTTT,CASSYRTSGGGGELFF
TRBJ2-1,NA,NA,TRBV5-4,TGTGCCAGCAGCTCGCGACTAGTCGGGAATGAGCAGTTCTTC,CASSSRLVGNEQFF
TRBJ1-5,NA,NA,TRBV18,TGTGCCAGCTCTACGATCCGGGCAGCCAGCAATCAGCCCCAGCATTTT,CASSTIRAASNQPQHF
TRBJ2-6,TRBD1,NA,TRBV27,TGTGCCAGCAGTTTATCCCCGGTCGACAGGGAAAACTCTGGGGCCAACGTCCTGACTTTC,CASSLSPVDRENSGANVLTF
TRBJ2-3,TRBD2,NA,TRBV20-1,TGCAGTGCTCCCCCTATAGCGGGGGGGCGCACAGATACGCAGTATTTT,CSAPPIAGGRTDTQYF
TRBJ1-3,NA,NA,TRBV19,TGTGCCAGTAGCAGGAGCTCTGGAAACACCATATATTTT,CASSRSSGNTIYF
TRBJ1-1,NA,once,TRBV20-1,TGCAGTGCTAGGGAGCCAAGCACTGAAGCTTTCTTT,CSAREPSTEAFF
TRBJ2-7,NA,NA,TRBV6-2/TRBV6-3,TGTGCCGGCAGAGGGGACAGCGGGTCGCAGTACTTC,CAGRGDSGSQYF
TRBJ2-3,NA,NA,TRBV5-6,TGTGCCAGCAGCTATGGCAGGGCAGGAGATACGCAGTATTTT,CASSYGRAGDTQYF
TRBJ2-3,NA,once,TRBV20-1,TGCAGTGCTAGGAATCCAGGCGGCACAGATACGCAGTATTTT,CSARNPGGTDTQYF
TRBJ2-1,TRBD1,NA,TRBV15,TGTGCCACCAGCCTACAGGGGCAGGGTGAGCAGTTCTTC,CATSLQGQGEQFF
TRBJ2-5,TRBD1,NA,TRBV5-1,TGCGCCAGCAGCTTGCCCGGGGGACAGGACCAAGAGACCCAGTACTTC,CASSLPGGQDQETQYF
TRBJ2-3,TRBD2,NA,TRBV12-3/TRBV12-4,TGTGCCAGCAGGATAGCGGGGCCATCCACAGATACGCAGTATTTT,CASRIAGPSTDTQYF
TRBJ2-1,TRBD1,once,TRBV6-2/TRBV6-3,TGTGCCAGCAGGGACAGGGGTTTCATCCATGAGCAGTTCTTC,CASRDRGFIHEQFF
TRBJ2-5,NA,NA,TRBV29-1,TGCAGCGTTGATAGCGGCCAAGAGACCCAGTACTTC,CSVDSGQETQYF
TRBJ1-2,TRBD1,NA,TRBV5-1,TGCGCCAGCAGCTTGGGGCAGGGGGCGTTTGGCTACACCTTC,CASSLGQGAFGYTF
TRBJ1-1,NA,NA,TRBV4-2,TGTGCCAGCAGCCAAGAGGCCCCCCGGGCTGAAGCTTTCTTT,CASSQEAPRAEAFF
TRBJ2-2,TRBD2,NA,TRBV20-1,TGCAGTGCTAAGAAGCGGGGGGGCCGGGCCGGGGAGCTGTTTTTT,CSAKKRGGRAGELFF
TRBJ2-2,TRBD2,NA,TRBV2,TGTGCCAGCAGGACTAGCGGGGAATCGAGGATCGGGGAGCTGTTTTTT,CASRTSGESRIGELFF
TRBJ2-1,TRBD2,NA,TRBV7-9,TGTGCCAGCAGCTTAGCTTCGGGGGGACGGCCCTACAATGAGCAGTTCTTC,CASSLASGGRPYNEQFF
TRBJ2-1,NA,NA,TRBV7-2,TGTGCCAGCAGCTTACTACGCAGGGATGAGCAGTTCTTC,CASSLLRRDEQFF
TRBJ1-6,NA,NA,TRBV20-1,TGCAGTGCTTGGGACATCGGTAGTTCACCCCTCCACTTT,CSAWDIGSSPLHF
TRBJ2-7,NA,once,TRBV20-1,TGCAGTGCTATAATACCGGGAGTCTCAGCCTACGAGCAGTACTTC,CSAIIPGVSAYEQYF
TRBJ2-7,TRBD1,once,TRBV7-9,TGTGCCAGCAGCTTACCGGGACAGGGGGACTCCTACGAGCAGTACTTC,CASSLPGQGDSYEQYF
TRBJ1-5,NA,NA,TRBV3-1,TGTGCCAGCAGCCGCAATCCGGGCCTCAATCAGCCCCAGCATTTT,CASSRNPGLNQPQHF
TRBJ2-3,NA,NA,TRBV12-5,TGTGCTAGTGGCCCCCGGGGTGCGAATACGCAGTATTTT,CASGPRGANTQYF
TRBJ1-5,TRBD1,NA,TRBV12-3/TRBV12-4,TGTGCCAGCAGCCTCGGACAGGGCGACAATCAGCCCCAGCATTTT,CASSLGQGDNQPQHF
TRBJ1-1,NA,NA,TRBV29-1,TGCAGCGTTGAACCCGGTATGACTGAAGCTTTCTTT,CSVEPGMTEAFF
TRBJ1-2,NA,NA,TRBV5-1,TGCGCCAGCAGCTCGCCCTTTGACAGGACGGAGACCCGGGGCTATGGCTACACCTTC,CASSSPFDRTETRGYGYTF
TRBJ1-3,NA,NA,TRBV7-3,TGTGCCAGCAGCTTAGACCCCCTCAGCTCTGGAAACACCATATATTTT,CASSLDPLSSGNTIYF
TRBJ2-3,NA,NA,TRBV29-1,TGCAGCGTCCAAGCCGGGACGGCCTCCACAGATACGCAGTATTTT,CSVQAGTASTDTQYF
TRBJ2-1,TRBD2,NA,TRBV29-1,TGCAGCGTTGACACTAGCGGGAGAAACAATGAGCAGTTCTTC,CSVDTSGRNNEQFF
TRBJ2-7,NA,NA,TRBV19,TGTGCCAGTAGCCTGGGGAAAAGACCATCCTACGAGCAGTACTTC,CASSLGKRPSYEQYF
TRBJ1-4,NA,NA,TRBV6-1,TGTGCCAGCAGTCCGGGACAACCTCCATATAATGAAAAACTGTTTTTT,CASSPGQPPYNEKLFF
TRBJ1-1,NA,NA,TRBV9,TGTGCCAGCAGCGTAGCCGTAACAAGGGGCACTGAAGCTTTCTTT,CASSVAVTRGTEAFF